This T cell receptor (beta chain) is from a study of T cell responses to AZD1222 COVID-19 vaccine. Findings and caveats of the study: Spike-specific TCR breadth and depth grew following two AZD1222 doses. Seropositive at baseline were only a handful of AZD1222 recipients.

The protocol was immunoSEQ multiplex PCR, while the TCRdb copy is restricted to in-frame clones and leaves out a portion. The data hold 20,000 or so clones, with approximately 80% observed a single time. Points on this clone: The antigen remains unidentified.

Unmatched junction bases numbered 9, after V lost 5 bases and J lost 2 bases. Germline CDR1 LNHDA, CDR2 SQIVND (reference sequence). The CDR3 extends over 15 amino acids. Specimen: peripheral blood, collected 28 days after the second AZD1222 dose. The V gene is TRBV19, the J gene TRBJ2-7, with 7 bases lining up with TRBD1. This receptor was taken from an adult who received the AZD1222 COVID-19 vaccine. CDR3 sequence (DNA): TGTGCCAGTAGTCCCCGGGACAGAGGGCCCTACGAGCAGTACTTC. It specifies CASSPRDRGPYEQYF.